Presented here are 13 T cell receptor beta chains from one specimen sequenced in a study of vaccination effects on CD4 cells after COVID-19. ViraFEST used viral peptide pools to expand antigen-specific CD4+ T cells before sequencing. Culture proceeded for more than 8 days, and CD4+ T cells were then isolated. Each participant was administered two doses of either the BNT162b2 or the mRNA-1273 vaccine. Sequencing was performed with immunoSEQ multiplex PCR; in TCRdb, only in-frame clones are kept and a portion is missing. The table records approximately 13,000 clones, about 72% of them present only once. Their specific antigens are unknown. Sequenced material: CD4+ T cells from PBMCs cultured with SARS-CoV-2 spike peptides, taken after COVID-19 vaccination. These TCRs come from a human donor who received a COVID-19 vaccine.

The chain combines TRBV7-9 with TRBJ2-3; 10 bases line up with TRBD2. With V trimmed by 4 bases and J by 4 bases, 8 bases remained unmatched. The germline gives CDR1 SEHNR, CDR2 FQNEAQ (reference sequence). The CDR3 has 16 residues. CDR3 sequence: CASSSGLAGASDTQYF. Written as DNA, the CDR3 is TGTGCCAGCAGCTCCGGGCTAGCGGGGGCCTCAGATACGCAGTATTTT.

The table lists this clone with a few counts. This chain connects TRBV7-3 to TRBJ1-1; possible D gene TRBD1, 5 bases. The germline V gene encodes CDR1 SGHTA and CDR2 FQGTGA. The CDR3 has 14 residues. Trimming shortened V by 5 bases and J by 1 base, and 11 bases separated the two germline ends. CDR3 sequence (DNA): TGTGCCAGCAGCCTCTTGGGGGGGAACACTGAAGCTTTCTTT. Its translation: CASSLLGGNTEAFF.

The CDR3 sequence is CASSRRTSGGTDTQYF. CDR3 nucleotides: TGTGCCAGCAGCCGTCGTACTAGCGGGGGCACAGATACGCAGTATTTT. This chain uses TRBV3-1 (or the pseudogene TRBV3-2) with TRBJ2-3; TRBD2 matches at 10 bases. Germline V lookup: CDR1 LGHDT, CDR2 YNNKEL (reference sequence). The V and J ends lost 4 bases and 1 base, in that order; junction bases with no gene match: 5. The CDR3 loop spans 16 amino acids.

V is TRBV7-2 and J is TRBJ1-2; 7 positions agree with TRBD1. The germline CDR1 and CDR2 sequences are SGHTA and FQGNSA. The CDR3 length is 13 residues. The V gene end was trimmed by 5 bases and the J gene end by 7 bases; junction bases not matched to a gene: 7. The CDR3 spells CASSEQGLVGYTF. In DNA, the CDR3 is TGTGCCAGCAGCGAACAGGGGCTAGTTGGCTACACCTTC.

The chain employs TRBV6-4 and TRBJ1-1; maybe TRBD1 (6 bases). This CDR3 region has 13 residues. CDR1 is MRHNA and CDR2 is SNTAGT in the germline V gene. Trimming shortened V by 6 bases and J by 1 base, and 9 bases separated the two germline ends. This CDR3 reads CASSMTGNTEAFF. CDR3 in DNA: TGTGCCAGCAGCATGACAGGGAACACTGAAGCTTTCTTT.

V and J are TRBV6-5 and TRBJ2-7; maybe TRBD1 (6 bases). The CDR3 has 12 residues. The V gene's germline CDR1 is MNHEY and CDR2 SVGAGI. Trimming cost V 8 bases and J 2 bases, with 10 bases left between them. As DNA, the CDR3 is TGTGCCAGCGGGGGCAGCACCTACGAGCAGTACTTC. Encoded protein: CASGGSTYEQYF.

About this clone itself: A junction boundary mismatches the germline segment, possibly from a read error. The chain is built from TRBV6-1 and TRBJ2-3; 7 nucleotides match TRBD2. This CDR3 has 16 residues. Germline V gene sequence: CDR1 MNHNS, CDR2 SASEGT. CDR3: CASREGSGTNTDTQYF. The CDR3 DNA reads TGTGCCAGCAGGGAAGGCAGCGGGACCAACACAGATACGCAGTATTTT.

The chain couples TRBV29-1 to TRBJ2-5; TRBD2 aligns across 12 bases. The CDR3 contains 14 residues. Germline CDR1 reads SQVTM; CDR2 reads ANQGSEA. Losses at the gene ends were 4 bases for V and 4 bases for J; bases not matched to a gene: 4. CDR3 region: CSVVGLAGRETQYF. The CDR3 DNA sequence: TGCAGCGTTGTCGGACTAGCGGGAAGAGAGACCCAGTACTTC.

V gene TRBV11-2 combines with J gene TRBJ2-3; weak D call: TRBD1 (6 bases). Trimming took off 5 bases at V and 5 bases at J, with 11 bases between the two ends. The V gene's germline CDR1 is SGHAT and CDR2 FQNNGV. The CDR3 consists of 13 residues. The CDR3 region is CASSSPGQDTQYF. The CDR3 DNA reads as TGTGCCAGCAGCAGCCCGGGACAAGATACGCAGTATTTT.

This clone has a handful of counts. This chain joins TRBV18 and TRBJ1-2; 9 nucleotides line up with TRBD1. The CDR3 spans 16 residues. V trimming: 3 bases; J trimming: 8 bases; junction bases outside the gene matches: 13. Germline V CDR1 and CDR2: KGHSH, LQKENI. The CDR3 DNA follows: TGTGCCAGCTCACCCTTCCGGGACAGGGTTGCGGAGGGCTACACCTTC. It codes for CASSPFRDRVAEGYTF.

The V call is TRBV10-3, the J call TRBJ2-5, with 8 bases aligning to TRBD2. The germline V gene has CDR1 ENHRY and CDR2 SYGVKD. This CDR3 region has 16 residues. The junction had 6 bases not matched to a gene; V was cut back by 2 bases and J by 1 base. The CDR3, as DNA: TGTGCCATCAGTGAGGGCCAGCGGGGGCTCCAAGAGACCCAGTACTTC. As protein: CAISEGQRGLQETQYF.

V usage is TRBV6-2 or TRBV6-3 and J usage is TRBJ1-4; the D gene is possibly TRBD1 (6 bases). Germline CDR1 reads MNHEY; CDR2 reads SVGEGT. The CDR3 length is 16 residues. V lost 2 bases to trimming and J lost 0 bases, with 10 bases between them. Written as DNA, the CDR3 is TGTGCCAGCAGTTACGAACAGGGCGCAACTAATGAAAAACTGTTTTTT. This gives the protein CASSYEQGATNEKLFF.

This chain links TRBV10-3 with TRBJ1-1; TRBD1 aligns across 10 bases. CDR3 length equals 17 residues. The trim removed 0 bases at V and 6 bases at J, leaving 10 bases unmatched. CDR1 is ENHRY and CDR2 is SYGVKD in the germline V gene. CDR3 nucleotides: TGTGCCATCAGTGAGTCGACTCGGGACAGGGGAAGTGCTGAAGCTTTCTTT. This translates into CAISESTRDRGSAEAFF.